The 32 T cell receptor beta chains presented below share a single source sample, sequenced in a study of T-cell memory formation after mild COVID-19. Using its own MiXCR run on the 5' RACE reads, TCRdb lists one record per CDR3 protein. The sample lists about 350,000 distinct CDR3 sequences; about 15% were seen once. The material sequenced was PBMCs or a T cell subset sorted from them (not recorded which). The origin of the receptors is a man aged 18 to 29 who had mild COVID-19 (a few samples of this study predate the infection). Cell type and time point are not known.

This clonotype was detected a few times. CDR3 DNA sequence: TGTGCCAGCAGTTTATCGGGCCGCGGGGCTTTCTTT. This translates into CASSLSGRGAFF. The V call is TRBV12-3 or TRBV12-4, the J call TRBJ1-1; D is uncertain. Deletions cut 2 bases from V and 11 bases from J, with 12 bases between. The CDR3 consists of 12 residues.

J is TRBJ1-1 and V is TRBV7-6; D not certain. The ends were cut back, 1 base at V and 11 bases at J, with 11 bases in the middle. Germline lookup yields CDR1 SGHVS and CDR2 FNYEAQ. This CDR3 spans 12 amino acids. The chain's CDR3 is CASSLDGVSAFF. The CDR3 DNA reads TGTGCCAGCAGCTTAGATGGAGTATCGGCTTTCTTT.

This clonotype was seen once. CDR3: CASSVPGEANVLTF. In DNA form, the CDR3 reads TGTGCCAGCAGCGTTCCGGGGGAGGCCAACGTCCTGACTTTC. The chain carries TRBV9 and TRBJ2-6; perhaps TRBD2 as D (6 bases). CDR1 is SGDLS, CDR2 YYNGEE, per germline. CDR3 length: 14 amino acids. The V and J ends lost 2 bases and 6 bases respectively, with 9 bases between them. Complete variable domain (other parts from reference TRBV9 and TRBJ2-6): DSGVTQTPKHLITATGQRVTLRCSPRSGDLSVYWYQQSLDQGLQFLIQYYNGEERAKGNILERFSAQQFPDLHSELNLSSLELGDSALYFCASSVPGEANVLTFGAGSRLTVL.

The sample holds one count of this clonotype. The chain has TRBV7-3 and TRBJ1-6; 11 nucleotides line up with TRBD1. The CDR3 runs 15 residues. Germline loops: CDR1 SGHTA, CDR2 FQGTGA. V was clipped by 4 bases and J by 7 bases; unmatched bases: 3. CDR3 sequence (DNA): TGTGCCAGCAGCTGGACAGGGGGCGGGAATTCACCCCTCCACTTT. The encoded protein is CASSWTGGGNSPLHF.

V is TRBV5-1 and J is TRBJ2-7; D might be TRBD2 (5 bases). Deletions cut 7 bases from V and 0 bases from J, with 8 bases between. The germline gives CDR1 SGHRS, CDR2 YFSETQ. This CDR3 has 12 residues. The CDR3 bases are TGCGCCAGCGAGGGAAGCTCCTACGAGCAGTACTTC. Translated, it gives CASEGSSYEQYF. Looking up the rest from reference TRBV5-1 and TRBJ2-7 gives the full variable domain: KAGVTQTPRYLIKTRGQQVTLSCSPISGHRSVSWYQQTPGQGLQFLFEYFSETQRNKGNFPGRFSGRQFSNSRSEMNVSTLELGDSALYLCASEGSSYEQYFGPGTRLTVT.

The rearrangement joins TRBV6-1 to TRBJ2-5; no clear D. Trimming stripped 6 bases from V and 2 bases from J, with 13 bases between. This CDR3 has 14 amino acids. Germline V gene lookup returns CDR1 MNHNS and CDR2 SASEGT. The CDR3 DNA is TGTGCCAGCAGGCGAACACAAATTCAAGAGACCCAGTACTTC. This encodes CASRRTQIQETQYF.

This clonotype turned up a few times. V gene TRBV20-1 combines with J gene TRBJ2-2, with D unresolved. Germline assignment: CDR1 DFQATT and CDR2 SNEGSKA (reference sequence). The V end lost 2 bases, the J end lost 6 bases, and 7 bases lay between the germline ends. This CDR3 comprises 12 residues. The CDR3 region has the DNA TGCAGTGCTAGATTCCCCGCCGGGGAGCTGTTTTTT. Protein sequence: CSARFPAGELFF.

This chain links TRBV6-2 or TRBV6-3 with TRBJ1-2, with TRBD1 matching 8 bases. The V segment lost 7 bases and the J segment 5 bases; nucleotides outside the gene matches: 6. The CDR3 length is 13 residues. CDR1 and CDR2 from the germline V gene are MNHEY and SVGEGT. CDR3 nucleotide sequence: TGTGCCAGCACCCCGACAGGGGCGTATGGCTACACCTTC. It codes for CASTPTGAYGYTF.

With respect to this clonotype: Relative to the germline gene, one junction end is altered; a read error may explain this. The J gene is TRBJ1-6, the V gene TRBV20-1; unclear D gene. Germline values: CDR1 DFQATT, CDR2 SNEGSKA (reference sequence). CDR3 size: 11 residues. CDR3 protein: CSAPDRDHHFF. CDR3 nucleotides: TGCAGTGCCCCGGACCGAGATCACCATTTTTTT.

This clonotype was picked up a small number of times. V and J are TRBV6-6 and TRBJ2-7, with TRBD1 matching 9 bases. In germline, CDR1 is MNHNY, CDR2 SVGAGI (reference sequence). The CDR3 has 14 amino acids. Losses at the gene ends were 6 bases for V and 6 bases for J; bases not matched to a gene: 9. This chain's CDR3 is CASSRTGTGSEQYF. In DNA, the CDR3 is TGTGCCAGCAGCAGGACCGGGACAGGGAGCGAGCAGTACTTC.

CDR3 DNA: TGTGCCAGCAGCGCCGGCGGGGGCGGCAATCAGCCCCAGCATTTT. As protein: CASSAGGGGNQPQHF. The chain joins TRBV5-4 to TRBJ1-5; perhaps TRBD1 as D (6 bases). V was trimmed by 4 bases and J by 2 bases, leaving 13 bases between them. The CDR3 is 15 amino acids. The germline V gene encodes CDR1 SGHNT and CDR2 YYREEE (reference sequence).

This clonotype was counted ten times or more. The chain links TRBV4-1 to TRBJ2-3; D perhaps matches TRBD1 (6 bases). Trimming shortened V by 2 bases and J by 4 bases, and 7 bases separated the two germline ends. CDR1 is MGHRA, CDR2 YSYEKL, per germline. The CDR3 sequence is 13 residues long. The CDR3 loop reads CASSQPGADTQYF. CDR3 nucleotide sequence: TGCGCCAGCAGCCAACCAGGGGCAGATACGCAGTATTTT.

The chain uses TRBV11-2 and TRBJ1-2; D perhaps matches TRBD1 (6 bases). This CDR3 is built from 16 residues. Looked up from germline, CDR1 is SGHAT and CDR2 is FQNNGV. V was cut by 5 bases and J by 4 bases, with 20 bases left in between. DNA of the CDR3: TGTGCCAGCAGCCCCGGGGGGATCGCCAGGGGCTATGGCTACACCTTC. This translates into CASSPGGIARGYGYTF.

This chain links TRBV6-1 with TRBJ2-7; D remains ambiguous. The germline CDR1 and CDR2 sequences are MNHNS and SASEGT. Trimming pared 2 bases from V and 4 bases from J, leaving 18 bases between. The CDR3 sequence is 16 residues long. CDR3 nucleotides: TGTGCCAGCAGTGAACTCCCAGTAATAGCCTCATACGAGCAGTACGTC. Translating it yields CASSELPVIASYEQYV.

This clonotype has more than one count but fewer than ten. In DNA form, the CDR3 reads TGTGCCAGCAGTTCCCTCAGCAATCAGCCCCAGCATTTT. Translating gives CASSSLSNQPQHF. V and J are TRBV12-3 or TRBV12-4 and TRBJ1-5; D is undetermined. The CDR3 length is 13 residues. Between the trimmed V and J ends, which lost 4 bases and 1 base, there was a span of 5 bases.

The J gene is TRBJ2-3, the V gene TRBV20-1; D not resolved. The CDR3 totals 12 residues. The V and J ends lost 6 bases and 6 bases respectively, with 13 bases between them. Germline loops: CDR1 DFQATT, CDR2 SNEGSKA (reference sequence). The chain's CDR3 is CSARTLGDTQYF. The DNA for the CDR3 is TGCAGTGCCAGAACCCTTGGGGATACGCAGTATTTT.

The chain has TRBV18 and TRBJ1-2; D is undetermined. The germline CDR1 and CDR2 sequences are KGHSH and LQKENI. This CDR3 comprises 13 residues. V was trimmed by 5 bases and J by 1 base, leaving 8 bases between them. CDR3 protein: CASSSDVNYGYTF. The CDR3 DNA sequence: TGTGCCAGCTCAAGCGACGTTAACTATGGCTACACCTTC. Combining the CDR3 with reference TRBV18 and TRBJ1-2 gives the whole variable domain NAGVMQNPRHLVRRRGQEARLRCSPMKGHSHVYWYRQLPEEGLKFMVYLQKENIIDESGMPKERFSAEFPKEGPSILRIQQVVRGDSAAYFCASSSDVNYGYTFGSGTRLTVV.

This clonotype has only a few counts. This chain connects TRBV29-1 to TRBJ1-2; D not resolved. Germline lookup yields CDR1 SQVTM and CDR2 ANQGSEA. The germline V and J ends were trimmed by 4 bases and 3 bases, with 12 bases remaining between them. The CDR3 is made up of 13 amino acids. The CDR3 DNA follows: TGCAGCGTTGTACAAGGGTCCTACTATGGCTACACCTTC. Translating gives CSVVQGSYYGYTF. The variable domain in full, with the rest retrieved from reference TRBV29-1 and TRBJ1-2, is SAVISQKPSRDICQRGTSLTIQCQVDSQVTMMFWYRQQPGQSLTLIATANQGSEATYESGFVIDKFPISRPNLTFSTLTVSNMSPEDSSIYLCSVVQGSYYGYTFGSGTRLTVV.

A few counts support this clonotype. The chain employs TRBV28 and TRBJ1-3; D might be TRBD1 (6 bases). Germline V lookup: CDR1 MDHEN, CDR2 SYDVKM. The CDR3 length is 15 residues. V was pared by 6 bases and J by 0 bases, with 12 bases between. The CDR3 protein is CASSAGVSSGNTIYF. CDR3 nucleotide sequence: TGTGCCAGCAGCGCAGGGGTGAGCTCTGGAAACACCATATATTTT.

The table lists this clonotype with many counts. The chain recombines TRBV4-3 with TRBJ1-1; no clear D gene. Trimming shortened V by 0 bases and J by 2 bases, and 7 bases separated the two germline ends. The CDR3 extends over 14 amino acids. From germline, CDR1 is LGHNA and CDR2 YSLEER. The CDR3 nucleotides are TGCGCCAGCAGCCAAGAGTCCTTCAACACTGAAGCTTTCTTT. Encoded protein: CASSQESFNTEAFF.

This clonotype has only a few counts. The gene calls are TRBV20-1 and TRBJ1-4; 7 nucleotides match TRBD1. The germline gives CDR1 DFQATT, CDR2 SNEGSKA (reference sequence). V lost 2 bases, J lost 6 bases, and 6 bases stayed unmatched. This CDR3 is 14 amino acids long. The CDR3 loop reads CSARSARGDEKLFF. Written as DNA, the CDR3 is TGCAGTGCTAGATCGGCCAGGGGGGATGAAAAACTGTTTTTT.

This clonotype was counted a few times. V is TRBV2 and J is TRBJ2-1, with TRBD2 identical over 9 bases. The CDR3 loop spans 13 amino acids. V dropped 7 bases and J dropped 7; count of bases not matched to a gene: 5. Germline lookup yields CDR1 SNHLY and CDR2 FYNNEI. CDR3 coding DNA: TGTGCCAGCAACCGCGGGGGGGCAAATGAGCAGTTCTTC. It codes for CASNRGGANEQFF.

The chain employs TRBV9 and TRBJ1-1; no definite D call. The germline V gene encodes CDR1 SGDLS and CDR2 YYNGEE. The V gene lost 0 bases and the J gene lost 0 bases, with 9 bases spanning the gap. The length of the CDR3 is 15 residues. CDR3 amino acids: CASSVGGRMNTEAFF. CDR3 nucleotide sequence: TGTGCCAGCAGCGTAGGCGGCCGAATGAACACTGAAGCTTTCTTT.

This clonotype was counted only a few times. V usage is TRBV12-3 or TRBV12-4 and J usage is TRBJ1-2; no clear D gene. This CDR3 is 13 amino acids long. V gave up 4 bases and J gave up 0 bases, with 6 bases separating them. The CDR3 DNA follows: TGTGCCAGCAGTTGGGTTTCTAACTATGGCTACACCTTC. It encodes CASSWVSNYGYTF.

V and J are TRBV5-1 and TRBJ2-5; 14 bases are a match to TRBD2. Trimming cost V 4 bases and J 5 bases; bases outside gene matches: 7. Per germline, CDR1 SGHRS and CDR2 YFSETQ. This CDR3 has 16 amino acids. The CDR3 protein is CASSATSGGVVETQYF. The CDR3 region has the DNA TGCGCCAGCAGCGCGACTAGCGGGGGGGTCGTGGAGACCCAGTACTTC.

This clonotype turned up a few times. The rearrangement joins TRBV3-1 to TRBJ2-7; 8 bases line up with TRBD2. The CDR3 extends over 13 amino acids. V lost 1 base and J lost 5; bases outside the gene matches: 1. Germline V CDR1 and CDR2: LGHDT, YNNKEL (reference sequence). CDR3 DNA: TGTGCCAGCAGCCAAGCACTAGCGGACGAGCAGTACGTC. Residues: CASSQALADEQYV.

V and J are TRBV20-1 and TRBJ1-2; possibly TRBD1 for D (5 bases). The CDR3 is made up of 14 amino acids. Germline V gene sequence: CDR1 DFQATT, CDR2 SNEGSKA (reference sequence). V was clipped by 3 bases and J by 5 bases, with 16 bases between them. The CDR3 sequence is CSASVPARGYGYTF. CDR3 bases: TGCAGTGCTAGTGTCCCAGCGAGGGGTTATGGCTACACCTTC.

A few counts support this clonotype. The chain links TRBV6-5 to TRBJ1-1, with D tentatively TRBD1 (6 bases). This CDR3 contains 14 residues. The ends were cut back, 3 bases at V and 4 bases at J, with 12 bases in the middle. The germline CDR1 and CDR2 sequences are MNHEY and SVGAGI. The CDR3 here is CASSYRGAGTEAFF. The CDR3 DNA sequence: TGTGCCAGCAGTTATAGGGGGGCGGGCACTGAAGCTTTCTTT.

This chain links TRBV9 with TRBJ2-7, with a possible D match to TRBD1 (6 bases). Trimming shortened V by 0 bases and J by 4 bases, and 14 bases separated the two germline ends. CDR3 length: 15 amino acids. Germline V lookup: CDR1 SGDLS, CDR2 YYNGEE. The CDR3 is CASSVETGHSYEQYF. Written as DNA, the CDR3 is TGTGCCAGCAGCGTAGAGACAGGACACTCTTACGAGCAGTACTTC.

This clonotype was picked up a small number of times. The V and J genes are TRBV10-3 and TRBJ1-5, with 7 positions matching TRBD1. Germline trimming cut 0 bases from V and 4 bases from J; bases unmatched to any gene: 6. This CDR3 region has 16 residues. Per germline, CDR1 ENHRY and CDR2 SYGVKD. CDR3 protein: CAISESMGTVNQPQHF. The CDR3 bases are TGTGCCATCAGTGAGTCGATGGGGACAGTTAATCAGCCCCAGCATTTT.

In this sample, this clonotype turned up a few times. The CDR3 sequence is CASSAGLAGETQYF. The CDR3 DNA reads TGTGCCAGCAGCGCGGGGCTAGCGGGGGAGACCCAGTACTTC. The chain couples TRBV9 to TRBJ2-5, with 9 bases that match TRBD2. Germline V CDR1 and CDR2: SGDLS, YYNGEE. V lost 3 bases to trimming and J lost 5 bases; unmatched junction nucleotides: 5. This CDR3 is 14 amino acids long.

This sequence joins TRBV6-2 or TRBV6-3 and TRBJ2-3; possible D gene TRBD2, 6 bases. Germline loops: CDR1 MNHEY, CDR2 SVGEGT. V was clipped by 6 bases and J by 7 bases, with 20 bases between them. The CDR3 has 15 residues. The CDR3 DNA reads TGTGCCAGCAGCCGACTAGAGGATCGGGGATATACGCAGTATTTT. Translating gives CASSRLEDRGYTQYF.